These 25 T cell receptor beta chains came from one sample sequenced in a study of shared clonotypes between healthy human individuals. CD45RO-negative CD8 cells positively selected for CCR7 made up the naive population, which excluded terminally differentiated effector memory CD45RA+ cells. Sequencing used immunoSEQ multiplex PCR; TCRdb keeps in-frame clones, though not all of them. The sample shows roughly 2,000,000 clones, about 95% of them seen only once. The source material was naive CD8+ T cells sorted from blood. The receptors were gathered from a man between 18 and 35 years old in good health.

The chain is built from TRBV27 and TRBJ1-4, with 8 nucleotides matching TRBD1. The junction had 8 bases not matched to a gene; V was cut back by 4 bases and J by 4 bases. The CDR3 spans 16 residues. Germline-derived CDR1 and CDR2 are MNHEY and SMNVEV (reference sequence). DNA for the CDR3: TGTGCCAGCAGTTCCCTGGACAGGGCGAGTAATGAAAAACTGTTTTTT. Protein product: CASSSLDRASNEKLFF.

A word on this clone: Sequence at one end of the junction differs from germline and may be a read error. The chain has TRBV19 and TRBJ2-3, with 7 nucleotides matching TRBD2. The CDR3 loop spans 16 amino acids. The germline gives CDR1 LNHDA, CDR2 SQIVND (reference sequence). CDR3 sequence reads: CVSSEGPPGLGDTQYF. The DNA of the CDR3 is TGTGTCAGTAGTGAGGGTCCCCCTGGACTAGGAGATACGCAGTATTTT.

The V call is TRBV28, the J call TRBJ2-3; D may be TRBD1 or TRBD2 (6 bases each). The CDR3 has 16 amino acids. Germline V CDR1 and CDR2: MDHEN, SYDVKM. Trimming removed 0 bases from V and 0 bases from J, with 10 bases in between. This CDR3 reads CASSLWDSGSTDTQYF. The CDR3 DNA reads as TGTGCCAGCAGTTTATGGGACAGCGGGAGCACAGATACGCAGTATTTT.

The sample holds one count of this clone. For the CDR3, the DNA is TGTGCCAGCAGTTTAGCAGATGCCTACGAGCAGTACTTC. Amino acid sequence: CASSLADAYEQYF. The V and J genes are TRBV28 and TRBJ2-7; D is undetermined. This CDR3 is built from 13 residues. The V end lost 2 bases, the J end lost 2 bases, and 7 bases lay between the germline ends. Germline V CDR1 and CDR2: MDHEN, SYDVKM.

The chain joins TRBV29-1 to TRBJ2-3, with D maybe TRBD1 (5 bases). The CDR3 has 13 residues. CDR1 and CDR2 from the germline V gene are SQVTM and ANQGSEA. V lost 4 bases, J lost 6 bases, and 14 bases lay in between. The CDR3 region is CSVGQGTVDTQYF. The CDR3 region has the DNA TGCAGCGTTGGCCAGGGCACTGTGGATACGCAGTATTTT.

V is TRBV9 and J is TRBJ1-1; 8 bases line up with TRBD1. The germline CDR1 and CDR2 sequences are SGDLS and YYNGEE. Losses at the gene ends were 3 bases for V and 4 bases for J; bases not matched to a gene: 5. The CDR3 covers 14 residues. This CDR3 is CASSESGGRTEAFF. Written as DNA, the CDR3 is TGTGCCAGCAGCGAATCAGGGGGCCGCACTGAAGCTTTCTTT.

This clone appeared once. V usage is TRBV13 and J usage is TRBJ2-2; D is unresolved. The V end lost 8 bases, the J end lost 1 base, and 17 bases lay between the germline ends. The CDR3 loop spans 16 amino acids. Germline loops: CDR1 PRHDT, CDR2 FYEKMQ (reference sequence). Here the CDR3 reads CASQNFQERNTGELFF. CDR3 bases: TGTGCCAGCCAAAACTTCCAAGAGCGGAACACCGGGGAGCTGTTTTTT. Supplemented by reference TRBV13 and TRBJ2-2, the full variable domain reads AAGVIQSPRHLIKEKRETATLKCYPIPRHDTVYWYQQGPGQDPQFLISFYEKMQSDKGSIPDRFSAQQFSDYHSELNMSSLELGDSALYFCASQNFQERNTGELFFGEGSRLTVL.

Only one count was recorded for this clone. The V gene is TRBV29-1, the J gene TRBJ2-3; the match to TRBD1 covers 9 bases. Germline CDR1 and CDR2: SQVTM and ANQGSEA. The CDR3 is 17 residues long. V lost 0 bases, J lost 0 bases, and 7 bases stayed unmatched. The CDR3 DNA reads TGCAGCGTTGAAGATGGGGACAGGGAGGGGAGCACAGATACGCAGTATTTT. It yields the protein CSVEDGDREGSTDTQYF.

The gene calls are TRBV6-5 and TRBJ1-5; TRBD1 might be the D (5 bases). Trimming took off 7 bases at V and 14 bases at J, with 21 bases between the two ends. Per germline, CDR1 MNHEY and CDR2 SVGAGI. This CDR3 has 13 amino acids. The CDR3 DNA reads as TGTGCCAGCACCACAGGCCAGCGACAAATGGAGCATTTT. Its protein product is CASTTGQRQMEHF.

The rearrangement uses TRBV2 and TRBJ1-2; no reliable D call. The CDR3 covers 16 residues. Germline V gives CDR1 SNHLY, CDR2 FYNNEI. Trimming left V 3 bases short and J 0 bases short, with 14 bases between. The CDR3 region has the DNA TGTGCCAGCAGTGACGGATGGGAAGGAGCTAACTATGGCTACACCTTC. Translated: CASSDGWEGANYGYTF.

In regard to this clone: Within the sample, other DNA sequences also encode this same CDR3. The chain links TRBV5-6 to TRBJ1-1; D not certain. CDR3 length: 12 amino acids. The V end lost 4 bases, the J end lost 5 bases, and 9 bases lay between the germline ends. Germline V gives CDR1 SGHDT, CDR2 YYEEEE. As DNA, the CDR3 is TGTGCCAGCAGCCTTGGAGTAACTGAAGCTTTCTTT. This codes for CASSLGVTEAFF.

CDR3: CASGPRAGASYNEQFF. For the CDR3, the DNA is TGTGCCAGCGGACCTAGGGCGGGAGCCTCCTACAATGAGCAGTTCTTC. The genes are TRBV27 and TRBJ2-1; the match to TRBD2 covers 7 bases. The V and J ends lost 8 bases and 0 bases, in that order; junction bases with no gene match: 10. The CDR3 sequence is 16 residues long. Germline assignment: CDR1 MNHEY and CDR2 SMNVEV (reference sequence).

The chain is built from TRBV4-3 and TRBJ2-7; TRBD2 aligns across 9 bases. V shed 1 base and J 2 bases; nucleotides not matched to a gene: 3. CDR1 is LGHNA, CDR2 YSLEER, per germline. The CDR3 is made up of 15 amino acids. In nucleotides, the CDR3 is TGCGCCAGCAGCCAAGTTGTAGCGGGAGCCTACGAGCAGTACTTC. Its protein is CASSQVVAGAYEQYF.

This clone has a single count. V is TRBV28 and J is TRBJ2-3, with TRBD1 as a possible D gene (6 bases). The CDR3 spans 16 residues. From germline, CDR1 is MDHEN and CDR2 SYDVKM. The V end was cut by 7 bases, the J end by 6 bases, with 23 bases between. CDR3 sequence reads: CASNNLGADEVDTQYF. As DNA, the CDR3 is TGTGCCAGCAATAACTTGGGGGCCGACGAAGTGGATACGCAGTATTTT.

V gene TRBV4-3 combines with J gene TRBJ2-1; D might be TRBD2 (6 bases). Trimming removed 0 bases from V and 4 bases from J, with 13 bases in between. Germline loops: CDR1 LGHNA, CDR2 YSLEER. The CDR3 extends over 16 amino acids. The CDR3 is CASSQDRGTLYNEQFF. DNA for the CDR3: TGCGCCAGCAGCCAAGATCGGGGGACGCTATACAATGAGCAGTTCTTC.

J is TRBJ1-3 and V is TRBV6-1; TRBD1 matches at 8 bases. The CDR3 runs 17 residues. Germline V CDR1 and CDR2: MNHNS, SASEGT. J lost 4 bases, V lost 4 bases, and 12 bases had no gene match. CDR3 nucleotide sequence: TGTGCCAGCAGTGCGACTTGGGGACAGGTCACCGGAAACACCATATATTTT. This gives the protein CASSATWGQVTGNTIYF.

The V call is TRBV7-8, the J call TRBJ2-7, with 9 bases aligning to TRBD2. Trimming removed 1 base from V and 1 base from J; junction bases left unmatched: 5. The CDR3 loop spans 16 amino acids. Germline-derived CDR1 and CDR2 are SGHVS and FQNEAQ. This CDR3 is CASSLGGGDISYEQYF. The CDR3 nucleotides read TGTGCCAGCAGCTTAGGCGGGGGGGACATATCCTACGAGCAGTACTTC.

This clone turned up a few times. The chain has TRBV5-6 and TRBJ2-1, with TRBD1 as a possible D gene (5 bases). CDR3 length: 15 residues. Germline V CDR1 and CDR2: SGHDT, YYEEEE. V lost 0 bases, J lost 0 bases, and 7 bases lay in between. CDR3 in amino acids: CASSLDRSSYNEQFF. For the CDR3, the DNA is TGTGCCAGCAGCTTGGACAGGAGCTCCTACAATGAGCAGTTCTTC.

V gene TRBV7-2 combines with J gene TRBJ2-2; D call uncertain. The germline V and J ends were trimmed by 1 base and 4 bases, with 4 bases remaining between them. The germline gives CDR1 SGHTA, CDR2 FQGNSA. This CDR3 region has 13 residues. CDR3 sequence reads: CASSLVTTGELFF. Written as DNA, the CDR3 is TGTGCCAGCAGCTTAGTTACCACCGGGGAGCTGTTTTTT.

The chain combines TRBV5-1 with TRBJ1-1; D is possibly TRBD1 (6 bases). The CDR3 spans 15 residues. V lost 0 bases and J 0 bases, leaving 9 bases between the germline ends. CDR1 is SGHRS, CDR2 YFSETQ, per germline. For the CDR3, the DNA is TGCGCCAGCAGCTTGGATCAGGGGATGAACACTGAAGCTTTCTTT. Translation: CASSLDQGMNTEAFF.

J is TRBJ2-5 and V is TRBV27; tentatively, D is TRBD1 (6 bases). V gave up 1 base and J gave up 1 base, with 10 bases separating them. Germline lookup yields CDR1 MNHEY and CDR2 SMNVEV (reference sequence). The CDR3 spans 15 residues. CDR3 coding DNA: TGTGCCAGCAGTTTATTCTCGACAGGCCAAGAGACCCAGTACTTC. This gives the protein CASSLFSTGQETQYF.

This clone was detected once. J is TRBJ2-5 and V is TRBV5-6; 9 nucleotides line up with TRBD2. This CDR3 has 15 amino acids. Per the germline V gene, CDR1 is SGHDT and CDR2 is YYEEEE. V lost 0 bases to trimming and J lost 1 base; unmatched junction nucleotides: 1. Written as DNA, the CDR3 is TGTGCCAGCAGCTTGGTGGGACTAGCCCAAGAGACCCAGTACTTC. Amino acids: CASSLVGLAQETQYF.

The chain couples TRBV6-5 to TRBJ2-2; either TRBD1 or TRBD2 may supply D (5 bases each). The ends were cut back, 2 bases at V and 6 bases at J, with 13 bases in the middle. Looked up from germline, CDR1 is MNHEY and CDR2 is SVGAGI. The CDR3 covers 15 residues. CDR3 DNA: TGTGCCAGCAGTTACGGGGACCTTTACTCCGGGGAGCTGTTTTTT. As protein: CASSYGDLYSGELFF.

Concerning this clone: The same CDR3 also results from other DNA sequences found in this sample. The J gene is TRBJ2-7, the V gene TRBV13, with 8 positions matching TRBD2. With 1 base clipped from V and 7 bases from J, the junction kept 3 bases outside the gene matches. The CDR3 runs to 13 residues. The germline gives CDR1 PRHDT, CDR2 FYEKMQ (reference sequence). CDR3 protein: CASSLELAGEQYF. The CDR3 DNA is TGTGCCAGCAGCTTAGAATTAGCGGGGGAGCAGTACTTC.

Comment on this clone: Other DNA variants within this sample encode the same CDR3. In DNA form, the CDR3 reads TGCGCCAGCAGCTTGGCGGACGGGTACGAGCAGTACTTC. Encoded protein: CASSLADGYEQYF. The gene calls are TRBV5-1 and TRBJ2-7; the D is unclear. Deletions cut 0 bases from V and 4 bases from J, with 8 bases between. Germline V gene data show CDR1 as SGHRS and CDR2 as YFSETQ. This CDR3 has 13 residues.